The 3 T cell receptor beta chains presented below share a single source sample, sequenced in a study of blood T cell repertoires in COVID-19. Measured with immunoSEQ multiplex PCR; TCRdb has only the in-frame clones, and not every one. The sample shows 160,000 or so clones, approximately 77% of them seen only once. The specimen sequenced was PBMCs or T cells enriched from blood (not recorded which). The receptor source for this set is a man in his fifties or sixties who had recovered from COVID-19.

This clone was counted a single time. The gene calls are TRBV27 and TRBJ1-4; D call uncertain. The germline V and J ends were trimmed by 2 bases and 7 bases, with 32 bases remaining between them. Germline V gives CDR1 MNHEY, CDR2 SMNVEV (reference sequence). This CDR3 comprises 21 residues. CDR3 amino acids: CASSLIPTGFRSRQESEKLFF. The CDR3 DNA reads TGTGCCAGCAGTTTAATTCCCACTGGGTTTCGGTCCCGACAAGAAAGTGAAAAACTGTTTTTT.

The chain couples TRBV24-1 to TRBJ1-5, with 9 bases that match TRBD1. The junction had 10 bases not matched to a gene; V was cut back by 9 bases and J by 5 bases. The CDR3 loop spans 15 amino acids. The germline V gene encodes CDR1 KGHDR and CDR2 SFDVKD. CDR3 in DNA: TGTGCCACCGGGCCGGGGGACAGGGTTGATCAGCCCCAGCATTTT. Its protein is CATGPGDRVDQPQHF.

The V and J genes are TRBV6-6 and TRBJ1-1, with a tentative D call TRBD1 (5 bases). This CDR3 spans 13 amino acids. The V and J ends lost 5 bases and 2 bases respectively, with 9 bases between them. The germline gives CDR1 MNHNY, CDR2 SVGAGI (reference sequence). The CDR3 DNA reads TGTGCCAGCAGTCCTGGACACAACACTGAAGCTTTCTTT. Amino acid sequence: CASSPGHNTEAFF.